These 20 T cell receptor beta chains share one sample of origin, sequenced in a study of T cell responses to AZD1222 COVID-19 vaccine. Using immunoSEQ multiplex PCR, the repertoire was profiled, and TCRdb retains in-frame clones only, with some absent. The data contain 150,000 to 200,000 clones, about 91% of them singletons. Sequenced here: peripheral blood, sampled on day 0 of AZD1222 vaccination. The receptor source for this set is an adult in good health.

This rearrangement joins TRBV6-5 to TRBJ1-6, with D possibly matching TRBD1 (5 bases). This CDR3 contains 16 residues. V lost 2 bases to trimming and J lost 6 bases, with 14 bases between them. CDR1 MNHEY and CDR2 SVGAGI come from the germline V gene. This CDR3 reads CASSYVSMRGNSPLHF. In nucleotides, the CDR3 is TGTGCCAGCAGTTACGTCTCGATGAGGGGTAATTCACCCCTCCACTTT.

This chain links TRBV5-4 with TRBJ1-3; 7 bases line up with TRBD1. Trimming at V came to 4 bases and at J to 0 bases, leaving 4 bases not matched to a gene. The CDR3 is 15 residues long. Germline assignment: CDR1 SGHNT and CDR2 YYREEE (reference sequence). CDR3 nucleotide sequence: TGTGCCAGCAGCCAGGGACAGAGCTCTGGAAACACCATATATTTT. It translates to CASSQGQSSGNTIYF.

The V call is TRBV28, the J call TRBJ1-4; D perhaps matches TRBD1 (5 bases). V dropped 1 base and J dropped 13 bases, with 16 bases sitting between them. CDR1 is MDHEN and CDR2 is SYDVKM in the germline V gene. The CDR3 has 14 residues. CDR3 coding DNA: TGTGCCAGCAGTTTATCCGGGCCCCAGGGTTTACTGTTTTTT. Protein product: CASSLSGPQGLLFF. Full variable domain (missing parts from reference TRBV28 and TRBJ1-4): DVKVTQSSRYLVKRTGEKVFLECVQDMDHENMFWYRQDPGLGLRLIYFSYDVKMKEKGDIPEGYSVSREKKERFSLILESASTNQTSMYLCASSLSGPQGLLFFGSGTQLSVL.

The CDR3 is CASSPGLARGEQFF. In DNA form, the CDR3 reads TGTGCCAGCAGTCCAGGACTAGCTAGGGGTGAGCAGTTCTTC. This rearrangement joins TRBV11-3 to TRBJ2-1; 8 bases fit TRBD2. Losses at the gene ends were 6 bases for V and 9 bases for J; bases not matched to a gene: 10. This CDR3 is built from 14 residues. The germline V gene encodes CDR1 SGHNT and CDR2 YENEEA.

This chain connects TRBV28 to TRBJ2-2; D perhaps matches TRBD2 (5 bases). CDR3 length: 15 amino acids. V was pared by 3 bases and J by 3 bases, with 11 bases between. Germline-derived CDR1 and CDR2 are MDHEN and SYDVKM. In nucleotides, the CDR3 is TGTGCCAGCAGTTTGAGAGGGATGTACACCGGGGAGCTGTTTTTT. Amino acids: CASSLRGMYTGELFF.

This chain joins TRBV28 and TRBJ2-3; 12 positions match TRBD2. Unmatched junction bases numbered 9, after V lost 4 bases and J lost 7 bases. The germline V gene encodes CDR1 MDHEN and CDR2 SYDVKM. The CDR3 runs to 16 residues. CDR3 region: CASSSGGLAGWNTQYF. The CDR3 DNA sequence: TGTGCCAGCAGTTCTGGGGGACTAGCGGGCTGGAATACGCAGTATTTT. The variable domain in full, with the rest retrieved from reference TRBV28 and TRBJ2-3, is DVKVTQSSRYLVKRTGEKVFLECVQDMDHENMFWYRQDPGLGLRLIYFSYDVKMKEKGDIPEGYSVSREKKERFSLILESASTNQTSMYLCASSSGGLAGWNTQYFGPGTRLTVL.

This chain joins TRBV27 and TRBJ2-7, with 8 bases that match TRBD1. CDR1 and CDR2 (germline): MNHEY, SMNVEV (reference sequence). The V and J ends lost 4 bases and 2 bases, in that order; junction bases with no gene match: 1. The CDR3 extends over 13 amino acids. CDR3 in amino acids: CASSWGQAYEQYF. The DNA for the CDR3 is TGTGCCAGCAGTTGGGGACAGGCCTACGAGCAGTACTTC.

This clone was observed a single time. The V call is TRBV6-2 or TRBV6-3, the J call TRBJ2-7, with TRBD2 identical over 9 bases. The germline V gene has CDR1 MNHEY and CDR2 SVGEGT. V lost 6 bases and J lost 2; bases outside the gene matches: 14. The CDR3 has 17 amino acids. The CDR3 region has the DNA TGTGCCAGCAGCCCCATCCCGCCGGGACTAGCTCCCTACGAGCAGTACTTC. Amino acids: CASSPIPPGLAPYEQYF.

This clone is categorized as medium-sized (0.01 to 0.1%). The CDR3 DNA follows: TGTGCCATCAGTGAGGGACCGCGAGGCGATGAGCAGTTCTTC. Translating gives CAISEGPRGDEQFF. V is TRBV10-3 and J is TRBJ2-1; D gene ambiguous. The ends were cut back, 2 bases at V and 8 bases at J, with 13 bases in the middle. Germline CDR1 and CDR2: ENHRY and SYGVKD. The length of the CDR3 is 14 residues.

The V gene is TRBV18, the J gene TRBJ2-7, with 8 bases matching TRBD2. Trimming cost V 5 bases and J 3 bases; bases outside gene matches: 3. The CDR3 totals 13 residues. Germline V gene lookup returns CDR1 KGHSH and CDR2 LQKENI. The chain's CDR3 is CASSAGTSYEQYF. The CDR3 nucleotides are TGTGCCAGCTCAGCCGGGACTAGCTACGAGCAGTACTTC.

The genes are TRBV2 and TRBJ2-5; 11 nucleotides agree with TRBD2. The CDR3 totals 17 residues. J lost 3 bases, V lost 2 bases, and 8 bases had no gene match. Germline V gene lookup returns CDR1 SNHLY and CDR2 FYNNEI. The CDR3 is CASSETIILAGEETQYF. CDR3 bases: TGTGCCAGCAGTGAAACCATCATACTAGCGGGAGAAGAGACCCAGTACTTC. Supplemented by reference TRBV2 and TRBJ2-5, the full variable domain reads EPEVTQTPSHQVTQMGQEVILRCVPISNHLYFYWYRQILGQKVEFLVSFYNNEISEKSEIFDDQFSVERPDGSNFTLKIRSTKLEDSAMYFCASSETIILAGEETQYFGPGTRLLVL.

The chain uses TRBV29-1 and TRBJ1-1; D is unresolved. The CDR3 contains 10 residues. Germline CDR1 SQVTM, CDR2 ANQGSEA. Trimming pared 7 bases from V and 1 base from J, leaving 4 bases between. CDR3 sequence: CSAENTEAFF. The DNA for the CDR3 is TGCAGCGCAGAGAACACTGAAGCTTTCTTT. Drawing the rest from reference TRBV29-1 and TRBJ1-1, the complete variable domain is SAVISQKPSRDICQRGTSLTIQCQVDSQVTMMFWYRQQPGQSLTLIATANQGSEATYESGFVIDKFPISRPNLTFSTLTVSNMSPEDSSIYLCSAENTEAFFGQGTRLTVV.

The V and J genes are TRBV12-3 or TRBV12-4 and TRBJ1-2, with 10 positions matching TRBD1. V trimming: 6 bases; J trimming: 8 bases; junction bases outside the gene matches: 6. This CDR3 region has 13 residues. As DNA, the CDR3 is TGTGCCAGCAGCGTGACAGGGGGCGACGGCTACACCTTC. Residues: CASSVTGGDGYTF.

The chain uses TRBV28 and TRBJ2-1; TRBD2 matches 8 bases. With 1 base clipped from V and 4 bases from J, the junction kept 6 bases outside the gene matches. Germline V gene sequence: CDR1 MDHEN, CDR2 SYDVKM. This CDR3 comprises 16 residues. In DNA, the CDR3 is TGTGCCAGCAGTTTATACCTAGCGGGCCTATACAATGAGCAGTTCTTC. Protein sequence: CASSLYLAGLYNEQFF.

The rearrangement joins TRBV2 to TRBJ2-1; D might be TRBD2 (6 bases). The germline V gene encodes CDR1 SNHLY and CDR2 FYNNEI. This CDR3 comprises 9 residues. CDR3 residues: CAPWRAQFF. CDR3 DNA: TGTGCTCCATGGAGGGCCCAGTTCTTC.

The rearrangement joins TRBV6-5 to TRBJ2-7, with 7 bases that match TRBD2. The CDR3 sequence is 13 residues long. With V trimmed by 8 bases and J by 2 bases, 6 bases remained unmatched. CDR1 and CDR2 from the germline V gene are MNHEY and SVGAGI. The CDR3 sequence is CASCGSTTYEQYF. The CDR3 region has the DNA TGTGCCAGCTGCGGGAGCACGACCTACGAGCAGTACTTC.

This chain joins TRBV2 and TRBJ2-6; D possibly uses TRBD1 or TRBD2 (5 bases each). This CDR3 has 17 amino acids. The ends were cut back, 7 bases at V and 0 bases at J, with 16 bases in the middle. CDR1 and CDR2 (germline): SNHLY, FYNNEI. The CDR3 loop is CASKPDVGTSGANVLTF. DNA of the CDR3: TGTGCCAGCAAGCCGGATGTAGGGACCTCTGGGGCCAACGTCCTGACTTTC.

V gene TRBV28 combines with J gene TRBJ1-5, with D perhaps TRBD1 (6 bases). Germline values: CDR1 MDHEN, CDR2 SYDVKM. The CDR3 loop spans 16 amino acids. The V end lost 3 bases, the J end lost 1 base, and 13 bases lay between the germline ends. This CDR3 is CASSFGSGASNQPQHF. CDR3 in DNA: TGTGCCAGCAGTTTTGGTTCGGGGGCAAGCAATCAGCCCCAGCATTTT.

CDR3 sequence (DNA): TGTGCCAGCAGCTTAGAGGGCTACGAGCAGTACTTC. Its protein is CASSLEGYEQYF. This chain joins TRBV13 and TRBJ2-7; D gene uncertain. CDR1 is PRHDT, CDR2 FYEKMQ, per germline (reference sequence). CDR3 length: 12 amino acids. Trimming cost V 1 base and J 3 bases, with 4 bases left between them.

This clone is a singleton in its sample. This chain links TRBV27 with TRBJ2-1; tentative D call: TRBD2 (6 bases). The CDR3 is 16 residues long. V lost 0 bases and J lost 4, with 13 bases in between. The germline V gene encodes CDR1 MNHEY and CDR2 SMNVEV (reference sequence). CDR3 sequence: CASSLSAGSSYNEQFF. The CDR3 bases are TGTGCCAGCAGTTTATCTGCGGGATCGTCGTACAATGAGCAGTTCTTC.